One and the same sample provided the 6 T cell receptor beta chains below, sequenced in a study of cytomegalovirus exposure and HLA in healthy donors. Both 60 Vbeta primers and 13 Jbeta primers went into the PCR. Only in-frame clones appear in the TCRdb table, and some are missing; sequencing was by immunoSEQ multiplex PCR. Of some 110,000 clones listed, 81% are singletons. The sequencing sample was made of PBMCs. The origin of the receptors is a woman aged 25 to 39 in good health and CMV-seronegative.

The gene calls are TRBV5-4 and TRBJ1-3; D may be TRBD1 (6 bases). Per germline, CDR1 SGHNT and CDR2 YYREEE (reference sequence). V shed 7 bases and J shed 0 bases, with 14 bases lying between them. The CDR3 has 15 amino acids. The CDR3 here is CASGGSQGSGNTIYF. CDR3 nucleotides: TGTGCCAGCGGGGGATCACAGGGCTCTGGAAACACCATATATTTT.

The V and J genes are TRBV2 and TRBJ2-3; 8 nucleotides line up with TRBD1. Germline CDR1 SNHLY, CDR2 FYNNEI. The CDR3 totals 14 residues. Trimming at V came to 8 bases and at J to 6 bases, leaving 10 bases not matched to a gene. The CDR3 is CASDGQGASDTQYF. The CDR3 nucleotides are TGTGCCAGCGACGGACAGGGAGCATCTGATACGCAGTATTTT.

The rearrangement uses TRBV28 and TRBJ1-1; 9 bases align to TRBD1. The junction had 9 bases not matched to a gene; V was cut back by 10 bases and J by 0 bases. This CDR3 spans 15 amino acids. The germline V gene has CDR1 MDHEN and CDR2 SYDVKM. The CDR3 region is CATSPGTGMNTEAFF. DNA for the CDR3: TGTGCCACCAGCCCCGGGACAGGGATGAACACTGAAGCTTTCTTT.

V usage is TRBV10-1 and J usage is TRBJ2-7; 12 bases line up with TRBD2. Unmatched junction bases numbered 8, after V lost 8 bases and J lost 6 bases. The CDR3 has 14 amino acids. Germline CDR1 and CDR2: WNHNN and SYGVQD (reference sequence). The CDR3 loop reads CASGTSGPEGEQYF. DNA of the CDR3: TGCGCCAGCGGGACTAGCGGGCCGGAGGGCGAGCAGTACTTC.

This rearrangement joins TRBV14 to TRBJ1-5; D not resolved. The CDR3 extends over 13 amino acids. Germline CDR1 SGHDN, CDR2 FVKESK. V gave up 4 bases and J gave up 3 bases, with 7 bases separating them. The CDR3 protein is CASSPATNQPQHF. The CDR3 DNA follows: TGTGCCAGCAGCCCAGCGACCAATCAGCCCCAGCATTTT.

The chain carries TRBV28 and TRBJ2-3; 8 positions agree with TRBD2. CDR1 and CDR2 (germline): MDHEN, SYDVKM. The CDR3 covers 14 residues. The V segment lost 7 bases and the J segment 0 bases; nucleotides outside the gene matches: 3. CDR3 DNA: TGTGCCAGCATTGTAGCGGGGAGCACAGATACGCAGTATTTT. Its protein is CASIVAGSTDTQYF.